This T cell receptor (beta chain) emerged from a study of blood T cell repertoires in COVID-19. At the level of the study: COVID-19 samples from acute and convalescent phases originated in the United States, Italy and Spain. T cells, B-cell-depleted T cells, or PBMCs supplied cDNA or gDNA.

Trimming took 5 bases from V and 2 from J, leaving 16 bases between them. Germline CDR1 reads MDHEN; CDR2 reads SYDVKM. This CDR3 comprises 16 residues. Authors' analysis steps: Reference gene primer amplification in the assay estimated nucleated cell counts. TCRdb's copy holds only in-frame clones and misses some; the assay was immunoSEQ multiplex PCR. V, J and clone size are those of that table, while D and trimming were read from the DNA. The sample has some 5,600 clones; around 84% are singletons. The TCR sequence derives from a human donor in a cohort sampled during active COVID-19. The chain combines TRBV28 with TRBJ2-1; D may be TRBD2 (6 bases). Sample: peripheral blood. CDR3 nucleotide sequence: TGTGCCAGCAGTCCGGGCGGGGCTAGCCCCTACAATGAGCAGTTCTTC. Its protein is CASSPGGASPYNEQFF. Variable domain in full (rest from reference TRBV28 and TRBJ2-1): DVKVTQSSRYLVKRTGEKVFLECVQDMDHENMFWYRQDPGLGLRLIYFSYDVKMKEKGDIPEGYSVSREKKERFSLILESASTNQTSMYLCASSPGGASPYNEQFFGPGTRLTVL.